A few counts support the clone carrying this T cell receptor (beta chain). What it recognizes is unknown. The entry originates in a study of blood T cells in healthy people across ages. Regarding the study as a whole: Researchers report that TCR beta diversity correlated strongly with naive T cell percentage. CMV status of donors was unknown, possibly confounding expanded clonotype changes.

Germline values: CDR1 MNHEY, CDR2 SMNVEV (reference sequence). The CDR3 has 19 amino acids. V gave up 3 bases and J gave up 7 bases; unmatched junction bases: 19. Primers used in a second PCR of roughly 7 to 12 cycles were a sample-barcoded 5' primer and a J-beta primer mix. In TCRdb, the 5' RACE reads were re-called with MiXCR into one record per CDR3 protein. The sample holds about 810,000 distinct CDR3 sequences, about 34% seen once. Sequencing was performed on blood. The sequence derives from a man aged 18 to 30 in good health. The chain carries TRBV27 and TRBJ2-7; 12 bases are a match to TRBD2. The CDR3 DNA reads TGTGCCAGCAGTTTTCGCAGGACTAGCGGGGCGTTTTCCTACAATGAGCAGTACTTC. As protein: CASSFRRTSGAFSYNEQYF.